This T cell receptor (beta chain) originates from a study of blood T cell repertoires in COVID-19. For the study at large: COVID-19 samples, acute and convalescent, were from the United States, Italy and Spain. The analysed material was cDNA or gDNA that came from T cells, B-cell-depleted T cells, or PBMCs.

Trimming shortened V by 4 bases and J by 2 bases, and 9 bases separated the two germline ends. The CDR3 consists of 13 residues. Germline V lookup: CDR1 SGHRS, CDR2 YFSETQ. In the study's own analysis: How many nucleated cells were present was estimated from reference gene primer amplification. The data were produced by immunoSEQ multiplex PCR, yet TCRdb's version contains in-frame clones alone and is incomplete. V and J calls plus clone size are reproduced from that table; the DNA served to infer D and trimming. The sample has tens of thousands of clones; 60% to 85% are singletons. The clonotype was recovered from a human donor in a cohort sampled during active COVID-19. The chain combines TRBV5-1 with TRBJ1-2; a weak D match, TRBD1 (5 bases). Input material: peripheral blood. Here the CDR3 DNA reads TGCGCCAGCAGCGAGCGACAGAACTATGGCTACACCTTC. Translating gives CASSERQNYGYTF.